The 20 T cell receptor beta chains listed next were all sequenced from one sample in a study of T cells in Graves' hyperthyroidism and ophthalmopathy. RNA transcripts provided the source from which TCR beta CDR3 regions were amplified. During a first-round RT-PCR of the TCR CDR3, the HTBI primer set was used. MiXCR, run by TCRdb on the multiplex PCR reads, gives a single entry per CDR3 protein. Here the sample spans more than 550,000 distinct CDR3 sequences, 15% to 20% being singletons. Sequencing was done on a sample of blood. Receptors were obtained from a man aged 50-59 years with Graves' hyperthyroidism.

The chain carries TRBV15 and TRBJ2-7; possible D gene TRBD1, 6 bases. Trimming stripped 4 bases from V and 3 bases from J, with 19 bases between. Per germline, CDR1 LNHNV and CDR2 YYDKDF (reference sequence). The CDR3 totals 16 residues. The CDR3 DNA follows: TGTGCCACCAGCAACCCATCACAGGGCACTTTCTACGAGCAGTACTTC. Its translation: CATSNPSQGTFYEQYF.

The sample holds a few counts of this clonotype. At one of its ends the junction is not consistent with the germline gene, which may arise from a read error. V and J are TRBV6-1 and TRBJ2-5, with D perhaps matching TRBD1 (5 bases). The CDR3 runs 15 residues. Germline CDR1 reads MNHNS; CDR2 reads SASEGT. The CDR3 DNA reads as TGTGCCAGCAGCGAAGACAGCGCCGATCAAGAGACCCAGTACTTC. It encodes CASSEDSADQETQYF.

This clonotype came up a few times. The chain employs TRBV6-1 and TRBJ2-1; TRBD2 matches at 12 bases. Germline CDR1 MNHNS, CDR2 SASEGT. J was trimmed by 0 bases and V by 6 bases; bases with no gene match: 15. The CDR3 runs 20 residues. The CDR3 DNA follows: TGTGCCAGCAGCAATTCTCCGGGACTAGCGGGTCCTAGCTCCTACAATGAGCAGTTCTTC. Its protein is CASSNSPGLAGPSSYNEQFF.

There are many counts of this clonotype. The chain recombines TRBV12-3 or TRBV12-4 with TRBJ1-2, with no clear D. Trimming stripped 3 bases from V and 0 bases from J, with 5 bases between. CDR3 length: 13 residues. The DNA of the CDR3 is TGTGCCAGCAGTTTTGATACTAACTATGGCTACACCTTC. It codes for CASSFDTNYGYTF.

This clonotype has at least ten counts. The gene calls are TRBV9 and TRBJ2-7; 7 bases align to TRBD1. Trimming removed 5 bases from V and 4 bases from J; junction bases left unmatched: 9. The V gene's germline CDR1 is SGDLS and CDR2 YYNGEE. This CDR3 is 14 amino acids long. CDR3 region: CASSPGDSGYEQYF. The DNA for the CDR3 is TGTGCCAGCAGTCCAGGGGACAGCGGTTACGAGCAGTACTTC.

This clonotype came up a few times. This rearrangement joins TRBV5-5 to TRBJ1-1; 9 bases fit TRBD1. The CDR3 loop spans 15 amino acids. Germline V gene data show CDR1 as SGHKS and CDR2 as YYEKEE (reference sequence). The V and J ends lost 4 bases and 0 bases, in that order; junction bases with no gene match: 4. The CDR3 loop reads CASSQGQGMNTEAFF. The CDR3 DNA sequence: TGTGCCAGCAGCCAAGGACAGGGGATGAACACTGAAGCTTTCTTT.

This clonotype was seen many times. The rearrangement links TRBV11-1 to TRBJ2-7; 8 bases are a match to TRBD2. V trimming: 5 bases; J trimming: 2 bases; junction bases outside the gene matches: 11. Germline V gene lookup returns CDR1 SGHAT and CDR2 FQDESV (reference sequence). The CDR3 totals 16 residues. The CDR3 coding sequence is TGTGCCAGCAGCCGCCCTCTGGCGGGAGGCGCCTACGAGCAGTACTTC. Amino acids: CASSRPLAGGAYEQYF.

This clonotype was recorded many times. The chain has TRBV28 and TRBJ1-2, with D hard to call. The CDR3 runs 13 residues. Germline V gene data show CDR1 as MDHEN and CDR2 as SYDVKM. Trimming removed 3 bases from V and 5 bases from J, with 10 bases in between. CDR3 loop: CASSLTTAYGYTF. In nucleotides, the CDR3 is TGTGCCAGCAGTTTGACTACAGCTTATGGCTACACCTTC.

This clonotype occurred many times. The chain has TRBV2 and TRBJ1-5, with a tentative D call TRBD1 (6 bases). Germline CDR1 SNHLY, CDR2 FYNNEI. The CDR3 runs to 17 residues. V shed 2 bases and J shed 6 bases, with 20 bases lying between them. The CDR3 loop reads CASSEKGTGSRGQPQHF. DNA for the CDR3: TGTGCCAGCAGTGAAAAGGGGACGGGGAGCAGGGGTCAGCCCCAGCATTTT.

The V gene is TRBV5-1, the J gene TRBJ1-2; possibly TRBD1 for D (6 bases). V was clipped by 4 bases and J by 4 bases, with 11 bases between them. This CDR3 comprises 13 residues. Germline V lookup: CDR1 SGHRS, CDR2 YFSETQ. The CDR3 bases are TGCGCCAGCAGCCCCGAGGGGGTCTATGGCTACACCTTC. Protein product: CASSPEGVYGYTF.

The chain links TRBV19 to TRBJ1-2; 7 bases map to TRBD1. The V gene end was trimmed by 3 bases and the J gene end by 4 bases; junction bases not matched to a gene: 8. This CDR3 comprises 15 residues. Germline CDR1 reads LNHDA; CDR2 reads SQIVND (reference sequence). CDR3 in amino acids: CASSIPRTGIYGYTF. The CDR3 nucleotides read TGTGCCAGTAGTATCCCGCGGACAGGCATCTATGGCTACACCTTC.

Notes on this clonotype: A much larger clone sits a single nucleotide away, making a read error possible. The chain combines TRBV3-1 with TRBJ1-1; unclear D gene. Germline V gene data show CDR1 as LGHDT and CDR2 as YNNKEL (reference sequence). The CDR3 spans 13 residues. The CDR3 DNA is TGTGCCGGCAGCCAAAGTCAGAGGGCCCAAGCTTTCTTT. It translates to CAGSQSQRAQAFF. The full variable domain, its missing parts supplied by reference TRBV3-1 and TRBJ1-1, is DTAVSQTPKYLVTQMGNDKSIKCEQNLGHDTMYWYKQDSKKFLKIMFSYNNKELIINETVPNRFSPKSPDKAHLNLHINSLELGDSAVYFCAGSQSQRAQAFFGQGTRLTVV.

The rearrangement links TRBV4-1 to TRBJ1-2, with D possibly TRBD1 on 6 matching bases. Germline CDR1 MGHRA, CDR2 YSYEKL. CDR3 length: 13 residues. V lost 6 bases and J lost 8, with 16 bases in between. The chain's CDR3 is CASRGAGEGGYTF. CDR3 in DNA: TGCGCCAGCAGAGGGGCAGGGGAGGGAGGCTACACCTTC.

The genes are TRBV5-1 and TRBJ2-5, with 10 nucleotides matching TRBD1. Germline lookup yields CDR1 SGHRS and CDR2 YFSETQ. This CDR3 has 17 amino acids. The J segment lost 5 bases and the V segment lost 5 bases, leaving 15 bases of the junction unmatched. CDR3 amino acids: CASSSHPGTGVPETQYF. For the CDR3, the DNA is TGCGCCAGCAGTTCCCACCCCGGGACAGGGGTTCCGGAGACCCAGTACTTC.

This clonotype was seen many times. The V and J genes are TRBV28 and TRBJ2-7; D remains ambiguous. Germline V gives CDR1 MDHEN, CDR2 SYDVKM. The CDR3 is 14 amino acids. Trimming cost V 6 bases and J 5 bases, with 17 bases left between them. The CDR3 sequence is CASRASVPWDEQYF. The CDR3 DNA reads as TGTGCCAGCAGGGCCTCGGTCCCGTGGGACGAGCAGTACTTC.

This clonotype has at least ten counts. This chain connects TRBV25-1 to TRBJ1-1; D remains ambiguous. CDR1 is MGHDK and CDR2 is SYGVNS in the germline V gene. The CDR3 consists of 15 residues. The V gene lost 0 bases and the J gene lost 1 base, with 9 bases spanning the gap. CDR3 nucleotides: TGTGCCAGCAGTGAATATGAGTCTGGGAACACTGAAGCTTTCTTT. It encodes CASSEYESGNTEAFF. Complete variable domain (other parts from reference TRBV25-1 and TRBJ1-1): EADIYQTPRYLVIGTGKKITLECSQTMGHDKMYWYQQDPGMELHLIHYSYGVNSTEKGDLSSESTVSRIRTEHFPLTLESARPSHTSQYLCASSEYESGNTEAFFGQGTRLTVV.

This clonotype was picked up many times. CDR3 in DNA: TGTGCCAGCAGGGTAGCCAATGAGCAGTTCTTC. Translation gives CASRVANEQFF. The chain links TRBV27 to TRBJ2-1; D not resolved. The CDR3 totals 11 residues. Germline V gene lookup returns CDR1 MNHEY and CDR2 SMNVEV (reference sequence). Trimming took 6 bases from V and 6 from J, leaving 6 bases between them.

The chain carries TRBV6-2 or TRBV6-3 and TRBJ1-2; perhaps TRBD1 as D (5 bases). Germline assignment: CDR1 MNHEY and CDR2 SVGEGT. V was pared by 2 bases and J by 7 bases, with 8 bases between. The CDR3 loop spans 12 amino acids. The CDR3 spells CASSYPGFGYTF. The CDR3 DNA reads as TGTGCCAGCAGTTACCCAGGGTTTGGCTACACCTTC.

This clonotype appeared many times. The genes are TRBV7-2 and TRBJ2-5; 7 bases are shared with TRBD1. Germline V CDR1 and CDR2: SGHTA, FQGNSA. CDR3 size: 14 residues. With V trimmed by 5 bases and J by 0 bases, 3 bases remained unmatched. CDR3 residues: CASSQGGHQETQYF. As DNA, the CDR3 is TGTGCCAGCAGCCAAGGGGGCCACCAAGAGACCCAGTACTTC.

CDR3 DNA sequence: TGTGCCAGCAGGGCAGGGGACTTGATAAAAAACACCATATATTTT. It is translated as CASRAGDLIKNTIYF. V gene TRBV6-1 combines with J gene TRBJ1-3, with D possibly TRBD1 on 6 matching bases. The germline CDR1 and CDR2 sequences are MNHNS and SASEGT. Trimming cost V 6 bases and J 6 bases, with 18 bases left between them. CDR3 length equals 15 residues.